The TCR beta chain described here comes from a study of blood T cells in healthy people across ages (dated by TCRdb to about 2015). For the study in its entirety: In model experiments, roughly one uniquely barcoded TCR beta cDNA molecule per two T cells was captured by template switching. The study measured age-related changes in TCR beta repertoire diversity using deep sequencing normalized with unique cDNA molecular identifiers. The donors were divided into four age groups: young (average approximately 17 years), middle-aged (over 35), aged (about 61) and long-lived (more than 75). Donors of different ages were randomly distributed across sequencing lanes to avoid experimental bias. For two donors (one aged 18 to 30 and one aged 80 or older), the study analyzed two additional independent replicas of 1 million unique cDNA reads from the same blood draw. Summary of the overall study and its limitations: Because the CMV infection status of the donors was unknown, age-related changes in expanded clonotypes may potentially have been confounded. Since profiling was done on bulk unsorted PBMCs, naive and antigen-experienced compartments could not be conclusively compared. Observed TCR beta diversity per million T cells fell roughly linearly with age, and a significant reduction was already apparent by age about 43. Total diversity estimates from one million sequenced T cells were considered lower bounds and underestimates. The long-lived group showed more naive CD4+ T cells, fewer expanded clones and increased TCR diversity than the aged group, suggesting age selection. Observed TCR beta diversity correlated strongly with the percentage of naive T cells measured by flow cytometry.

CDR1 and CDR2 are read off the germline V gene (reference sequence) as DFQATT and SNEGSKA. Trimming removed 1 base from V and 8 bases from J; the gene matches leave 12 bases unexplained. Its CDR3 holds 16 amino acids, cysteine through phenylalanine. Only the CDR3 portion is preserved as DNA: 48 bases, with reading frame beginning at the first base. Concerning this clonotype: Its target antigen remains unknown. No base quality values were provided; no much bigger clone lies one nucleotide off.

The library was prepared using 5' RACE. Sequencing used an Illumina HiSeq 2500. A second PCR of roughly 6 to 11 cycles was run with a J-beta primer mix and a sample-barcoded 5' primer. A template-switch 5' adaptor carrying 12 random nucleotides introduced a unique molecular identifier onto each TCR beta cDNA molecule. Each sample yielded at least 2.5 million CDR3-containing paired-end reads. The Mint cDNA synthesis kit, primed by a TRBC-specific oligonucleotide, was used to synthesize first-strand cDNA from all RNA. All cDNA was treated with uracil-DNA glycosylase and then went through a first 18-cycle PCR with the universal primers M1SS and BC2_uni_R. The published analysis was carried out like this. For normalization, 1 million high-quality reads, each with a distinct molecular identifier, were randomly selected from each sample. Reads with shared molecular identifiers were discarded instead of being binned into consensus sequences. CDR3 identification, clonotype clustering and error correction used MiTCR with a Q25 quality threshold and the strictest error-elimination algorithm. Lower-bound total TCR beta diversity was estimated with a nonparametric unseen species model using Euler transformation. TCRdb reanalyzed the raw reads on its own, using fastp at Q25 for trimming and MiXCR for clone calling, and kept in-frame beta chains. One record per CDR3 amino acid sequence lists the most common genes and DNA. None of the V and J calls come from the authors' own analysis; TCRdb made them. The sample has 500,000 to 700,000 distinct CDR3 sequences on record, less than 35% of them singletons. The top ten hold around 16% of the sample.

Donors were 40 or so systemically healthy Caucasian individuals from Russia aged about 6 to 100 years. Each donor gave about 9.7 milliliters of peripheral blood, drawn into EDTA-treated Vacutainer tubes. Ficoll-Paque density-gradient centrifugation was used to isolate PBMCs, with at least 6.5 million per sample. Trizol reagent was used to extract total RNA from the PBMCs, yielding at least 5.5 micrograms per sample. For every donor, flow cytometry on a PBMC aliquot measured the percentage of naive CD45RAhigh/CD27high T cells. This sequence uses TRBV20-1 and TRBJ1-4; 8 junctional bases match TRBD1. The sample taken for sequencing was blood. The source is a woman older than 75 in good health. The DNA sequence is given as TGCAGTGCTAGAGTCAGGCAGGGGGCAGAGTTCGAAAAACTGTTTTTT. This yields the protein CSARVRQGAEFEKLFF.